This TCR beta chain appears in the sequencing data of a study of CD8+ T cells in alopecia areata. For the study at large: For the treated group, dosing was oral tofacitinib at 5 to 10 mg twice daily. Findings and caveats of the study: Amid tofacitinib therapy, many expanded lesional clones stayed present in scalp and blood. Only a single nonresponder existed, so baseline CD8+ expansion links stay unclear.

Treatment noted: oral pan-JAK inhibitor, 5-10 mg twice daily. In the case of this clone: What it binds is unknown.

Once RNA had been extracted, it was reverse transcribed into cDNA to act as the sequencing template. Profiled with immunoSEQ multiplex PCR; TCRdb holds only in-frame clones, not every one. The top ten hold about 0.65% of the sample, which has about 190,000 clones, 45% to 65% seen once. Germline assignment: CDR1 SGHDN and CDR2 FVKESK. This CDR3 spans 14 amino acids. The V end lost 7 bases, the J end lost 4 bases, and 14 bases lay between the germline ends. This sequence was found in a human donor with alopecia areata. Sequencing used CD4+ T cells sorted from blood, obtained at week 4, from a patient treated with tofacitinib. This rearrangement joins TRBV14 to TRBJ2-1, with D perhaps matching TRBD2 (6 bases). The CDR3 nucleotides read TGTGCCAGCACCCGGGACTCCCTATACAATGAGCAGTTCTTC. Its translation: CASTRDSLYNEQFF.